This T cell receptor beta chain was profiled in a study of OX40 agonist ivuxolimab in advanced cancers. Turning to the study itself: Partial responses occurred in three patients (one hepatocellular carcinoma, two cutaneous melanoma).

TCRdb keeps only in-frame clones here, not all; method: immunoSEQ multiplex PCR. The data show about 31,000 clones, 70% to 90% seen once. The V end lost 7 bases, the J end lost 4 bases, and 11 bases lay between the germline ends. The CDR3 covers 13 residues. In germline, CDR1 is LNHDA, CDR2 SQIVND (reference sequence). The chain recombines TRBV19 with TRBJ2-1; D may be TRBD2 (5 bases). The input for sequencing was CD4+ or CD8+ T cells sorted from blood, taken in a trial of the OX40 agonist ivuxolimab. The receptor comes from an adult with an advanced solid tumor such as melanoma, head and neck, liver or kidney cancer. CDR3 amino acids: CASTGPGYNEQFF. Here the CDR3 DNA reads TGTGCCAGTACCGGACCGGGATACAATGAGCAGTTCTTC.